The following is a T cell receptor beta chain sequence with its context. Its antigen is undetermined. TCRdb's copy holds only in-frame clones and misses some; the assay was immunoSEQ multiplex PCR. The sample includes tens of thousands of clones, about nine tenths of them seen just once. The V gene end was trimmed by 4 bases and the J gene end by 8 bases; junction bases not matched to a gene: 8. CDR1 SGHRS and CDR2 YFSETQ come from the germline V gene. CDR3 size: 15 residues. There was relapse after autologous stem cell transplantation in every patient, and there was variation in brentuximab vedotin exposure. The record originates from a study of PD-1 blockade in classical Hodgkin lymphoma. The study, taken as a whole, reports: By cycle point C4D1, TCR diversity had risen significantly in CD4+ cells (but not CD8+ cells). Newly diagnosed patients were said to have less baseline TCR diversity than healthy donors did. Exclusion applied to patients who initiated nivolumab less than 1 year following ASCT.

Material: peripheral blood mononuclear cells (PBMCs), obtained at baseline. The clonotype comes from a human donor with classical Hodgkin lymphoma. The chain joins TRBV5-1 to TRBJ1-4; 10 bases map to TRBD1. CDR3 sequence (DNA): TGCGCCAGCAGCCAACAACCGGGACAGGGGGAAAAACTGTTTTTT. Translated, it gives CASSQQPGQGEKLFF. The full variable domain, in which reference TRBV5-1 and TRBJ1-4 provide the parts outside the CDR3, is KAGVTQTPRYLIKTRGQQVTLSCSPISGHRSVSWYQQTPGQGLQFLFEYFSETQRNKGNFPGRFSGRQFSNSRSEMNVSTLELGDSALYLCASSQQPGQGEKLFFGSGTQLSVL.